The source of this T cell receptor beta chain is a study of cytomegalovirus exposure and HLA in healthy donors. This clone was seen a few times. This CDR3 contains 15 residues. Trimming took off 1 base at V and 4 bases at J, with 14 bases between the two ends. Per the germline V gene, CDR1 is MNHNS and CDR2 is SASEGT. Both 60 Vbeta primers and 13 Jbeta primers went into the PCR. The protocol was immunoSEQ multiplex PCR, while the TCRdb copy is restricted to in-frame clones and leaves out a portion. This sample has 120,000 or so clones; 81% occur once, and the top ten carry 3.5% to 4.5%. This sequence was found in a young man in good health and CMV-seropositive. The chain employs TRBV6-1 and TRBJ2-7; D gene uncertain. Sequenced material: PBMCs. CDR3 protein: CASSEGSESLYEQYF. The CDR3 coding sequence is TGTGCCAGCAGTGAAGGGTCGGAGTCCCTTTACGAGCAGTACTTC.